A single sample gave rise to the 26 T cell receptor beta chains below, sequenced in a study of T-cell memory formation after mild COVID-19. TCRdb redid the calling of the 5' RACE reads with MiXCR, one entry per CDR3 protein. Of 470,000 or so distinct CDR3 sequences listed, 20% are singletons. Sequences were obtained from PBMCs or a T cell subset sorted from them (not recorded which). These receptors all stem from an adult woman who had mild COVID-19 (a few samples of this study predate the infection). Cell type and time point are not known.

The chain couples TRBV7-2 to TRBJ1-3; D uncertain. The CDR3 is 14 amino acids. Germline CDR1 is SGHTA and CDR2 is FQGNSA. V lost 3 bases, J lost 7 bases, and 13 bases lay in between. The DNA of the CDR3 is TGTGCCAGCAGCTTCATGACACCTTCGAACACCATATATTTT. Its protein is CASSFMTPSNTIYF.

With respect to this clonotype: A much larger clone lies one base from this, so it may be a read error. Since no conserved phenylalanine or tryptophan closes the CDR3, a read error is the likely cause. This chain joins TRBV7-9 and TRBJ1-3; D is ambiguous. V was cut by 4 bases and J by 5 bases, with 12 bases left in between. This CDR3 comprises 14 residues. Germline CDR1 reads SEHNR; CDR2 reads FQNEAQ (reference sequence). CDR3 sequence reads: CASSSRDPRNTIYC. The CDR3 nucleotides read TGTGCCAGCAGCTCCCGGGATCCTCGAAACACCATATATTGT.

The chain carries TRBV9 and TRBJ2-1, with 9 bases identical to TRBD1. V lost 3 bases and J lost 8; bases outside the gene matches: 6. The germline gives CDR1 SGDLS, CDR2 YYNGEE. This CDR3 contains 14 residues. CDR3 protein: CASSDGTGIHEQFF. The DNA for the CDR3 is TGTGCCAGCAGCGACGGGACAGGGATCCATGAGCAGTTCTTC. The full variable domain, its missing parts supplied by reference TRBV9 and TRBJ2-1, is DSGVTQTPKHLITATGQRVTLRCSPRSGDLSVYWYQQSLDQGLQFLIQYYNGEERAKGNILERFSAQQFPDLHSELNLSSLELGDSALYFCASSDGTGIHEQFFGPGTRLTVL.

This clonotype was recorded many times. The genes are TRBV11-3 and TRBJ1-2; TRBD1 matches at 8 bases. Germline lookup yields CDR1 SGHNT and CDR2 YENEEA. Trimming removed 5 bases from V and 6 bases from J; junction bases left unmatched: 11. The CDR3 loop spans 15 amino acids. The CDR3 sequence: CASSPREAGGHGYTF. CDR3 nucleotide sequence: TGTGCCAGCAGCCCTAGAGAGGCAGGGGGCCATGGCTACACCTTC.

This chain uses TRBV12-3 or TRBV12-4 with TRBJ1-5; 9 bases are a match to TRBD1. The length of the CDR3 is 15 residues. Trimming cost V 5 bases and J 1 base; bases outside gene matches: 3. The CDR3 bases are TGTGCCAGCAGTGGGGGGACAGGGAGCAATCAGCCCCAGCATTTT. Amino acids: CASSGGTGSNQPQHF.

V usage is TRBV7-3 and J usage is TRBJ2-2; D is ambiguous. Trimming took off 4 bases at V and 5 bases at J, with 11 bases between the two ends. The CDR3 loop spans 14 amino acids. Germline V lookup: CDR1 SGHTA, CDR2 FQGTGA. The CDR3 protein is CASSSSLITGELFF. CDR3 coding DNA: TGTGCCAGCAGCTCCTCCCTTATAACCGGGGAGCTGTTTTTT. Together with reference TRBV7-3 and TRBJ2-2, the CDR3 gives the full variable domain: GAGVSQTPSNKVTEKGKYVELRCDPISGHTALYWYRQSLGQGPEFLIYFQGTGAADDSGLPNDRFFAVRPEGSVSTLKIQRTERGDSAVYLCASSSSLITGELFFGEGSRLTVL.

The chain couples TRBV12-3 or TRBV12-4 to TRBJ1-1; D is unclear. The CDR3 runs to 14 residues. Trimming removed 3 bases at V and 1 base at J, with 9 bases between. The CDR3 reads CASSFDLPNTEAFF. The CDR3 nucleotides read TGTGCCAGCAGTTTTGATTTACCGAACACTGAAGCTTTCTTT.

The chain uses TRBV20-1 and TRBJ1-2; 8 bases agree with TRBD1. There are 17 residues in the CDR3. J was trimmed by 4 bases and V by 0 bases; bases with no gene match: 13. The germline V gene encodes CDR1 DFQATT and CDR2 SNEGSKA (reference sequence). Written as DNA, the CDR3 is TGCAGTGCTAGAGATCTGTCAGGGGGCCTACGTGGCTATGGCTACACCTTC. Its protein is CSARDLSGGLRGYGYTF.

The chain is built from TRBV4-3 and TRBJ2-7; 12 bases align to TRBD2. V shed 0 bases, J shed 7 bases, and the junction held 16 bases outside the gene matches. From germline, CDR1 is LGHNA and CDR2 YSLEER. The CDR3 consists of 19 residues. DNA of the CDR3: TGCGCCAGCAGCCAAGATACGTCGACTAGCGGGAGTATTGTGGGTGAGCAGTACTTC. The encoded protein is CASSQDTSTSGSIVGEQYF.

This chain uses TRBV7-6 with TRBJ1-5; D gene ambiguous. The CDR3 is 13 amino acids. Looked up from germline, CDR1 is SGHVS and CDR2 is FNYEAQ. Trimming took 0 bases from V and 4 from J, leaving 4 bases between them. DNA for the CDR3: TGTGCCAGCAGCTTAGCCGATAATCAGCCCCAGCATTTT. It translates to CASSLADNQPQHF.

The chain uses TRBV6-2 or TRBV6-3 and TRBJ2-2; tentatively, D is TRBD1 or TRBD2 (5 bases each). The CDR3 totals 13 residues. V was shortened by 5 bases and J by 5 bases, with 9 bases between the two germline ends. Germline V CDR1 and CDR2: MNHEY, SVGEGT. The CDR3 loop reads CASSGTRTGELFF. The CDR3, as DNA: TGTGCCAGCAGTGGGACCAGAACCGGGGAGCTGTTTTTT.

V is TRBV29-1 and J is TRBJ2-3, with D possibly being TRBD1 or TRBD2 (7 bases each). This CDR3 comprises 16 residues. CDR1 and CDR2 from the germline V gene are SQVTM and ANQGSEA. V was shortened by 4 bases and J by 2 bases, with 19 bases between the two germline ends. The CDR3 DNA is TGCAGCGTTGCGGGGGGACTAACAGGGGCCACAGATACGCAGTATTTT. Translation gives CSVAGGLTGATDTQYF.

This chain connects TRBV10-3 to TRBJ2-1; 12 positions agree with TRBD1. Trimming at V came to 0 bases and at J to 6 bases, leaving 3 bases not matched to a gene. The CDR3 consists of 16 residues. Germline lookup yields CDR1 ENHRY and CDR2 SYGVKD. CDR3 residues: CAISESGTGGFNEQFF. The CDR3, as DNA: TGTGCCATCAGTGAGTCCGGGACAGGGGGCTTCAATGAGCAGTTCTTC.

The genes are TRBV27 and TRBJ2-1; D is possibly TRBD1 (7 bases). Germline V gene lookup returns CDR1 MNHEY and CDR2 SMNVEV (reference sequence). This CDR3 has 16 residues. V lost 1 base, J lost 4 bases, and 14 bases lay in between. The CDR3 nucleotides are TGTGCCAGCAGTTTATTCAGGGGGGCAGATTACAATGAGCAGTTCTTC. Protein sequence: CASSLFRGADYNEQFF.

This clonotype was picked up a small number of times. The chain joins TRBV11-2 to TRBJ2-4; D remains unclear. There are 14 residues in the CDR3. Trimming cost V 0 bases and J 0 bases, with 3 bases left between them. Germline V lookup: CDR1 SGHAT, CDR2 FQNNGV. The CDR3 coding sequence is TGTGCCAGCAGCTTAGAGCTAGCCAAAAACATTCAGTACTTC. It is translated as CASSLELAKNIQYF.

Only a few counts were recorded for this clonotype. Written as DNA, the CDR3 is TGTGCCAGCAGTTTAGTGACAGGGGGCAATGAGCAGTTCTTC. It translates to CASSLVTGGNEQFF. This rearrangement joins TRBV12-3 or TRBV12-4 to TRBJ2-1, with 9 bases lining up with TRBD1. V dropped 1 base and J dropped 6; count of bases not matched to a gene: 1. This CDR3 is built from 14 residues.

The V call is TRBV4-3, the J call TRBJ2-4; possible D gene TRBD2, 5 bases. The germline V and J ends were trimmed by 0 bases and 0 bases, with 12 bases remaining between them. The CDR3 consists of 17 residues. In germline, CDR1 is LGHNA, CDR2 YSLEER. Here the CDR3 reads CASSQDRRMLAKNIQYF. The CDR3 DNA reads TGCGCCAGCAGCCAAGATAGGAGGATGCTAGCCAAAAACATTCAGTACTTC.

This clonotype has more than one count but fewer than ten. A much larger clone lies a single base off, so this may be a read error. The rearrangement joins TRBV7-6 to TRBJ2-7, with D unresolved. The CDR3 is 13 amino acids. The V gene lost 0 bases and the J gene lost 3 bases, with 6 bases spanning the gap. Germline V gives CDR1 SGHVS, CDR2 FNYEAQ. The CDR3 coding sequence is TGTGCCAGCAGCTTAGCCAGCTACTACGAGCAGTACTTC. Residues: CASSLASYYEQYF.

The chain uses TRBV11-3 and TRBJ2-2; 11 bases agree with TRBD2. Per germline, CDR1 SGHNT and CDR2 YENEEA. V lost 5 bases and J lost 7; bases outside the gene matches: 6. There are 15 residues in the CDR3. The CDR3 DNA reads as TGTGCCAGCAGCGCGCGACTAGCGGGACACGGGGAGCTGTTTTTT. Translation: CASSARLAGHGELFF. Full variable domain (rest looked up from reference TRBV11-3 and TRBJ2-2): EAGVVQSPRYKIIEKKQPVAFWCNPISGHNTLYWYLQNLGQGPELLIRYENEEAVDDSQLPKDRFSAERLKGVDSTLKIQPAELGDSAVYLCASSARLAGHGELFFGEGSRLTVL.

The chain links TRBV10-3 to TRBJ2-7; D ambiguous. This CDR3 is 13 amino acids long. The V and J ends lost 3 bases and 6 bases respectively, with 12 bases between them. Germline CDR1 and CDR2: ENHRY and SYGVKD. The CDR3 sequence is CAISETAPSEQYF. The CDR3 nucleotides are TGTGCCATCAGTGAAACAGCCCCCAGCGAGCAGTACTTC.

Ten or more counts support this clonotype. The V call is TRBV7-6, the J call TRBJ2-5; 9 bases are a match to TRBD2. The V gene's germline CDR1 is SGHVS and CDR2 FNYEAQ. V dropped 0 bases and J dropped 1; count of bases not matched to a gene: 6. The CDR3 runs 17 residues. This chain's CDR3 is CASSLAGTSGSQETQYF. The CDR3 DNA reads TGTGCCAGCAGCTTAGCCGGAACTAGCGGGTCCCAAGAGACCCAGTACTTC.

This rearrangement joins TRBV6-1 to TRBJ2-5; D uncertain. Between the trimmed V and J ends, which lost 5 bases and 0 bases, there was a span of 10 bases. Per germline, CDR1 MNHNS and CDR2 SASEGT. The CDR3 is 14 amino acids. The chain's CDR3 is CASSFTEYQETQYF. The CDR3 DNA reads as TGTGCCAGCAGTTTTACAGAGTACCAAGAGACCCAGTACTTC.

This clonotype was observed once. The rearrangement links TRBV4-3 to TRBJ2-3; 8 bases are shared with TRBD2. Looked up from germline, CDR1 is LGHNA and CDR2 is YSLEER. With 4 bases clipped from V and 4 bases from J, the junction kept 13 bases outside the gene matches. This CDR3 contains 17 residues. In DNA, the CDR3 is TGCGCCAGCAGCCTCCACCTGGTCGGGAGGGGAGCAGATACGCAGTATTTT. Amino acids: CASSLHLVGRGADTQYF.

The chain has TRBV12-3 or TRBV12-4 and TRBJ2-1, with D possibly matching TRBD2 (6 bases). Trimming left V 2 bases short and J 7 bases short, with 15 bases between. The length of the CDR3 is 15 residues. CDR3 in DNA: TGTGCCAGCAGTTTATACGGCAGGGCGGGGAATGAGCAGTTCTTC. Translating it yields CASSLYGRAGNEQFF.

The V gene is TRBV7-9, the J gene TRBJ1-1; D ambiguous. The germline V and J ends were trimmed by 5 bases and 0 bases, with 16 bases remaining between them. Germline assignment: CDR1 SEHNR and CDR2 FQNEAQ (reference sequence). The CDR3 is 16 residues long. CDR3 DNA sequence: TGTGCCAGCAGCCCCCAGCACAAAACAGTGAACACTGAAGCTTTCTTT. Amino acid sequence: CASSPQHKTVNTEAFF.

This sequence joins TRBV7-2 and TRBJ1-6; no clear D. The germline V gene has CDR1 SGHTA and CDR2 FQGNSA. There are 15 residues in the CDR3. V dropped 1 base and J dropped 9 bases, with 13 bases sitting between them. Written as DNA, the CDR3 is TGTGCCAGCAGCTTAGATTGGGGATTGGGTTCACCCCTCCACTTT. Its protein is CASSLDWGLGSPLHF.